These 7 T cell receptor beta chains were all obtained from the same sample, sequenced in a study of T-cell reconstitution after alpha-beta-depleted transplantation in children. Unique molecular identifiers tagged the TCRbeta library. TCRdb re-called the PCR reads with MiXCR, one entry per CDR3 protein. The table shows about a million distinct CDR3 sequences, with 25% to 35% occurring only once. This specimen consisted of PBMCs, mostly from graft donor cells, obtained 360 days after TCRalphabeta/CD19-depleted stem cell transplant. The receptors derive from a boy under two years old who had a stem cell transplant for SCID, so the T cells may come from the graft donor.

This clonotype has a handful of counts. V and J are TRBV7-6 and TRBJ2-5; D gene unclear. The CDR3 runs 15 residues. V was pared by 0 bases and J by 1 base, with 9 bases between. In germline, CDR1 is SGHVS, CDR2 FNYEAQ. The CDR3 loop reads CASSLAPVPQETQYF. The DNA of the CDR3 is TGTGCCAGCAGCTTAGCTCCGGTGCCCCAAGAGACCCAGTACTTC.

This clonotype was seen a few times. The rearrangement uses TRBV28 and TRBJ2-1, with TRBD1 matching 9 bases. Germline V gives CDR1 MDHEN, CDR2 SYDVKM. The CDR3 totals 16 residues. J gave up 1 base and V 3 bases, and 4 bases lay outside the gene matches. The CDR3 nucleotides read TGTGCCAGCAGTTTTAGGGGACAGGGTTCCTACAATGAGCAGTTCTTC. Protein product: CASSFRGQGSYNEQFF.

The gene calls are TRBV20-1 and TRBJ2-5; TRBD2 aligns across 15 bases. There are 18 residues in the CDR3. J lost 6 bases, V lost 0 bases, and 11 bases had no gene match. CDR1 and CDR2 (germline): DFQATT, SNEGSKA (reference sequence). CDR3: CSARDFGLAGGPSKTQYF. The CDR3 coding sequence is TGCAGTGCTAGAGATTTCGGACTAGCGGGGGGGCCTTCGAAGACCCAGTACTTC.

V and J are TRBV28 and TRBJ2-7; TRBD1 agrees at 7 bases. J gave up 2 bases and V 8 bases, and 6 bases lay outside the gene matches. The CDR3 covers 13 residues. Germline V gene sequence: CDR1 MDHEN, CDR2 SYDVKM. This CDR3 reads CASRRGQPYEQYF. The CDR3 DNA reads TGTGCCAGCCGCCGGGGACAGCCCTACGAGCAGTACTTC. Using reference TRBV28 and TRBJ2-7 for the parts outside the CDR3, the full variable domain is DVKVTQSSRYLVKRTGEKVFLECVQDMDHENMFWYRQDPGLGLRLIYFSYDVKMKEKGDIPEGYSVSREKKERFSLILESASTNQTSMYLCASRRGQPYEQYFGPGTRLTVT.

This clonotype was counted between two and nine times. The chain links TRBV7-9 to TRBJ1-1; no reliable D call. Germline V gene sequence: CDR1 SEHNR, CDR2 FQNEAQ (reference sequence). The CDR3 runs 12 residues. The germline V and J ends were trimmed by 11 bases and 3 bases, with 13 bases remaining between them. The CDR3 DNA sequence: TGTGCCCTAAGCGTTCGGGACACTGAAGCTTTCTTT. It codes for CALSVRDTEAFF. The variable domain in full, with the rest retrieved from reference TRBV7-9 and TRBJ1-1, is DTGVSQNPRHKITKRGQNVTFRCDPISEHNRLYWYRQTLGQGPEFLTYFQNEAQLEKSRLLSDRFSAERPKGSFSTLEIQRTEQGDSAMYLCALSVRDTEAFFGQGTRLTVV.

This clonotype was seen more than once but under ten times. The chain carries TRBV6-1 and TRBJ2-7; 8 bases are a match to TRBD2. The CDR3 is made up of 15 amino acids. Per germline, CDR1 MNHNS and CDR2 SASEGT. With 7 bases clipped from V and 3 bases from J, the junction kept 11 bases outside the gene matches. As DNA, the CDR3 is TGTGCCAGCACCACTGGCGGGGGGTACCTCTACGAGCAGTACTTC. This codes for CASTTGGGYLYEQYF.

The chain couples TRBV6-1 to TRBJ2-1; D possibly uses TRBD1 or TRBD2 (5 bases each). Deletions cut 5 bases from V and 0 bases from J, with 8 bases between. CDR3 size: 14 residues. Per the germline V gene, CDR1 is MNHNS and CDR2 is SASEGT. The CDR3 DNA is TGTGCCAGCAGTATTGGGGGCTCCTACAATGAGCAGTTCTTC. This codes for CASSIGGSYNEQFF.